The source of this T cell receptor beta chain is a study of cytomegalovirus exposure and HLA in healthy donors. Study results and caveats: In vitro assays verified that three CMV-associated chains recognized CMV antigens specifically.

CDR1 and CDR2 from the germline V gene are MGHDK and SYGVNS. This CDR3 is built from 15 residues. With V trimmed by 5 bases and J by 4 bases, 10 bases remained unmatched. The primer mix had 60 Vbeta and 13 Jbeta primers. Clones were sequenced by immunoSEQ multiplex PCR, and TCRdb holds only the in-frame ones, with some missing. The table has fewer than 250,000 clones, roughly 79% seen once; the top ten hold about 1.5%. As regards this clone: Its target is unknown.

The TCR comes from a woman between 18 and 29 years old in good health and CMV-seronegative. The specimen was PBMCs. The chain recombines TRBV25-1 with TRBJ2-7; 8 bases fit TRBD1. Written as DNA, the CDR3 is TGTGCCAGCAGTCCTGGGACAGGTGTGGTTTACGAGCAGTACTTC. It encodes CASSPGTGVVYEQYF.